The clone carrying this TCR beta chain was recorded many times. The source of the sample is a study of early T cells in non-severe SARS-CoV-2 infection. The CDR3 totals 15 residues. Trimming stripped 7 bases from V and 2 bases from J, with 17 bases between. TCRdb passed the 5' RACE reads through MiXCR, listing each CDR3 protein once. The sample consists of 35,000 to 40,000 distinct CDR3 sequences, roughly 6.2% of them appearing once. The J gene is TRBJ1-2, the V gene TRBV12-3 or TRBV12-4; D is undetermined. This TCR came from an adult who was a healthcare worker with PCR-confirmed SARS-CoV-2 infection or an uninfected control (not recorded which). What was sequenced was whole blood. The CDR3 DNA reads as TGTGCCAGCACCAAGAGCGGTGCCCTCAACTATGGCTACACCTTC. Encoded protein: CASTKSGALNYGYTF.